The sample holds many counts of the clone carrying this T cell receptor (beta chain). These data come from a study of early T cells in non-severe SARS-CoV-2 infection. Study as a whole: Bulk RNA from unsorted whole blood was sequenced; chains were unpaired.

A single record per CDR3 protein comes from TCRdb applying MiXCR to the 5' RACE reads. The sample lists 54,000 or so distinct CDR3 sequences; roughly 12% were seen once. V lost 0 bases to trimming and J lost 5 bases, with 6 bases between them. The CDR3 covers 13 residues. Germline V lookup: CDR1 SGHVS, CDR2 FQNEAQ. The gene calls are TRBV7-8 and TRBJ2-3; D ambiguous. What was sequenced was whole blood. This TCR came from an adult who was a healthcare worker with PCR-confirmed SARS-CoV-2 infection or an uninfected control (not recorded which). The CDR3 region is CASSLAIRDTQYF. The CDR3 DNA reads TGTGCCAGCAGCTTAGCTATTAGAGATACGCAGTATTTT.